This TCR beta chain emerged from a study of cytomegalovirus exposure and HLA in healthy donors. Study observations and caveats: TRBV6-2, TRBV6-3 and some other V segments were unresolvable in 87-base-pair reads. Clonal expansion, a later analysis showed, was greater in HLA-associated TCR beta chains than in equally common others.

Whereas donors were nominally healthy upon sampling, unrecorded immune exposures were probable. Looked up from germline, CDR1 is PRHDT and CDR2 is FYEKMQ (reference sequence). V shed 5 bases, J shed 4 bases, and the junction held 4 bases outside the gene matches. The CDR3 covers 13 residues. Points on this clone: Its cognate antigen is unknown.

The PCR ran on 60 Vbeta and 13 Jbeta primers. Authors' methods: Roughly 80 million unique TCR beta chains, 9 million to 11 million shared, were counted in a later analysis. TCRdb's copy holds only in-frame clones and misses some; the assay was immunoSEQ multiplex PCR. D and trimming were read from the DNA, whereas the V and J calls and clone size are those reported in that table. The sample has about 200,000 clones. The chain links TRBV13 to TRBJ1-2, with 7 bases aligning to TRBD1. The clonotype was recovered from a boy between 10 and 17 years old in good health and CMV-seronegative. Sequencing was carried out using PBMCs. The CDR3 bases are TGTGCCAGCAGCGCTGGACAGGCCTATGGCTACACCTTC. The encoded protein is CASSAGQAYGYTF.